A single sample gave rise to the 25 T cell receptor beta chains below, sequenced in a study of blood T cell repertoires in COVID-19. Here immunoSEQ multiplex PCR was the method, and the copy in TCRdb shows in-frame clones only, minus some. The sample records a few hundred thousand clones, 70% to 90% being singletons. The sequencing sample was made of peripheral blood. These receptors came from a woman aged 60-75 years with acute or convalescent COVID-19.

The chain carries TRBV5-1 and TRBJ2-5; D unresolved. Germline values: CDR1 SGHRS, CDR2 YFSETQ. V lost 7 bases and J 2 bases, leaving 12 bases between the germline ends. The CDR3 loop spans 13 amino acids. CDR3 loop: CASGLNGQETQYF. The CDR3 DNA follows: TGCGCCAGCGGTTTGAACGGTCAAGAGACCCAGTACTTC.

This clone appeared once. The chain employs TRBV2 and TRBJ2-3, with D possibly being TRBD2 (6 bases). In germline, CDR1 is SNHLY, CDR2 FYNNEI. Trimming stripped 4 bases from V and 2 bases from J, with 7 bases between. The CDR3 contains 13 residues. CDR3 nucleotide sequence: TGTGCCAGCAGTGGGGGGGACACAGATACGCAGTATTTT. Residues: CASSGGDTDTQYF.

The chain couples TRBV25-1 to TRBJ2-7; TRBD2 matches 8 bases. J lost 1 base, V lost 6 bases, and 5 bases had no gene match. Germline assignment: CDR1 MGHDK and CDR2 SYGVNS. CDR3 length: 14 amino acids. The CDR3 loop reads CASSTSGSSYEQYF. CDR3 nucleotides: TGTGCCAGCAGCACTAGCGGTTCATCCTACGAGCAGTACTTC.

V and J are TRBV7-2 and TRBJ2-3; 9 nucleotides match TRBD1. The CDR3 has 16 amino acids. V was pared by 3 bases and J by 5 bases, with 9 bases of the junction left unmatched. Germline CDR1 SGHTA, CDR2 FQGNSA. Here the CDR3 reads CASSFTGTGSRDTQYF. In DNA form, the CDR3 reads TGTGCCAGCAGCTTTACCGGGACAGGGAGCCGAGATACGCAGTATTTT.

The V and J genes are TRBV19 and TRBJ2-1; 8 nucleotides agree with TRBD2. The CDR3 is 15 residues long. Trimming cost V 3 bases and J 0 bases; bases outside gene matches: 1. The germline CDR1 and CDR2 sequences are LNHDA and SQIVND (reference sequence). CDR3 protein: CASSMREASYNEQFF. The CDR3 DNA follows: TGTGCCAGTAGTATGCGGGAGGCCTCCTACAATGAGCAGTTCTTC.

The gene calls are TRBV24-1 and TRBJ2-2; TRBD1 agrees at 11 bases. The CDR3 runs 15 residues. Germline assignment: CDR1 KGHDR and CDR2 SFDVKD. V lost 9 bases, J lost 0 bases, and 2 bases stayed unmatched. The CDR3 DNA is TGTGCCACCGGGGGACAGGGGGCGAACACCGGGGAGCTGTTTTTT. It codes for CATGGQGANTGELFF.

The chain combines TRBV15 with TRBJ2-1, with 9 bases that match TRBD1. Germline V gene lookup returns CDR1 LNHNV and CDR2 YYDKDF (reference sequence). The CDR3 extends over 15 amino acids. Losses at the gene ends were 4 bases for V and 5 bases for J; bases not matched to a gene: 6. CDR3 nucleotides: TGTGCCACCAGCATAAGGACAGGGGTGAACAATGAGCAGTTCTTC. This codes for CATSIRTGVNNEQFF.

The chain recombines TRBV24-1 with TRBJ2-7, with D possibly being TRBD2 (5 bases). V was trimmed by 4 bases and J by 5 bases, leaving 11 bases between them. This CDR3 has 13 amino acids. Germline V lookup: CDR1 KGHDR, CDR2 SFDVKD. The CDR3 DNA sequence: TGTGCCACCAGTGACCCCGGGGTCGACGAGCAGTACTTC. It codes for CATSDPGVDEQYF.

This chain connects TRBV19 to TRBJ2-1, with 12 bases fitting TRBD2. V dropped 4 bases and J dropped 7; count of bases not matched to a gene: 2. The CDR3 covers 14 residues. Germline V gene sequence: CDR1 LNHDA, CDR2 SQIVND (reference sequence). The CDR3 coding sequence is TGTGCCAGTAGTAGACTAGCGGGAGTAAATGAGCAGTTCTTC. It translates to CASSRLAGVNEQFF.

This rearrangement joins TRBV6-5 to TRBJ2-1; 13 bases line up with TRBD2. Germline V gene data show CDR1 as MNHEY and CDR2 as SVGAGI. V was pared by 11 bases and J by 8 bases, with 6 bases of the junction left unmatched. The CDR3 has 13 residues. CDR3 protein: CAHRTSGSHEQFF. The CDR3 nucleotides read TGTGCCCACAGGACTAGCGGGAGTCATGAGCAGTTCTTC.

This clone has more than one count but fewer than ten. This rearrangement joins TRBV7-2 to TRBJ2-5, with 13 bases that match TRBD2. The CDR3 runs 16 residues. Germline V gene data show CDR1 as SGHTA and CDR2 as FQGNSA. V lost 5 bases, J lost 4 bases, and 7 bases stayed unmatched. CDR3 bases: TGTGCCAGCAGCCGGGGTACTAGCGGGAGGGGAGAGACCCAGTACTTC. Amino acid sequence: CASSRGTSGRGETQYF.

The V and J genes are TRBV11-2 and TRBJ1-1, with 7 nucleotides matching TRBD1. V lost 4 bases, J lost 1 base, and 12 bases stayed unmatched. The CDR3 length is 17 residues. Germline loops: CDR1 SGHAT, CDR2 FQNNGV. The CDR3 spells CASSSRGTAISNTEAFF. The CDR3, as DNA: TGTGCCAGCAGCTCGCGCGGGACAGCTATCTCGAACACTGAAGCTTTCTTT.

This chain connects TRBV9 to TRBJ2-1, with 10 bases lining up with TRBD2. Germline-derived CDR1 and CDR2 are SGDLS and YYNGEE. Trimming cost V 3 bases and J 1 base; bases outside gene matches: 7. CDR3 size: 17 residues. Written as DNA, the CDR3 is TGTGCCAGCAGCGCCCCAAGCGGGGGGGGTTCCTACAATGAGCAGTTCTTC. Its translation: CASSAPSGGGSYNEQFF.

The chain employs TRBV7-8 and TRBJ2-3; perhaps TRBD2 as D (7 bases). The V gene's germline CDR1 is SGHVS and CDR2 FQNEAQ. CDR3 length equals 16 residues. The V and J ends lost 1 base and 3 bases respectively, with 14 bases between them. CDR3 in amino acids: CASSLEGGRRTDTQYF. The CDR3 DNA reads TGTGCCAGCAGCTTAGAGGGGGGGCGCCGGACAGATACGCAGTATTTT.

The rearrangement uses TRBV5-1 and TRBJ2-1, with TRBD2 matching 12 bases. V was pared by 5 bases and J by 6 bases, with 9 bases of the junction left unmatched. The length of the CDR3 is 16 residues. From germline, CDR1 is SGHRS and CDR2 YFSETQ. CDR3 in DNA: TGCGCCAGCAGTTCCCTAGCGGGGGGGCCTCCCAATGAGCAGTTCTTC. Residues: CASSSLAGGPPNEQFF.

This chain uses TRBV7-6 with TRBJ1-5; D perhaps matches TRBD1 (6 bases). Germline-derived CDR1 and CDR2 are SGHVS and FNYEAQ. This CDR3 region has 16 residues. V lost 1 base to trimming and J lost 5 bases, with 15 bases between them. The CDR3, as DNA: TGTGCCAGCAGCTTAGTAAGCAGGGGATGGGATCAGCCCCAGCATTTT. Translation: CASSLVSRGWDQPQHF.

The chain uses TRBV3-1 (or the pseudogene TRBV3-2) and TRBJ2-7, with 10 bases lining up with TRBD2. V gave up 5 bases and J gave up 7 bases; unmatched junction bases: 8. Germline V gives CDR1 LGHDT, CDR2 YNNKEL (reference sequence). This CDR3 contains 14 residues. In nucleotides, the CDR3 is TGTGCCAGCAGCAATCTAGCGGGGGACGGGGAGCAGTACTTC. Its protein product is CASSNLAGDGEQYF.

Written as DNA, the CDR3 is TGTGCCAGCTCACCAGGCCCCACGGCGGATGGCTACACCTTC. Protein: CASSPGPTADGYTF. The chain has TRBV18 and TRBJ1-2, with no clear D. The V gene's germline CDR1 is KGHSH and CDR2 LQKENI. This CDR3 contains 14 residues. The V end lost 2 bases, the J end lost 6 bases, and 13 bases lay between the germline ends.

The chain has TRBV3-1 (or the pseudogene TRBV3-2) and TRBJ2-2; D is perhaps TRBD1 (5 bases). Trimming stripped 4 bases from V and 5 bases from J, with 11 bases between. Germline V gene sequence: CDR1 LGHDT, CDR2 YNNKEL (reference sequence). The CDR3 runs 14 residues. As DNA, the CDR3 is TGTGCCAGCAGCCGATCCAGGGTAACCGGGGAGCTGTTTTTT. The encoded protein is CASSRSRVTGELFF.

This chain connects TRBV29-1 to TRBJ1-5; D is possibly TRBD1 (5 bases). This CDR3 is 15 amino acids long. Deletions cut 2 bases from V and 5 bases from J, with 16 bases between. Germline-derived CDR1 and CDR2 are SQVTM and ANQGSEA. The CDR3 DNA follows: TGCAGCGTTGAATCCCTCACACCGGGGGATCAGCCCCAGCATTTT. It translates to CSVESLTPGDQPQHF.

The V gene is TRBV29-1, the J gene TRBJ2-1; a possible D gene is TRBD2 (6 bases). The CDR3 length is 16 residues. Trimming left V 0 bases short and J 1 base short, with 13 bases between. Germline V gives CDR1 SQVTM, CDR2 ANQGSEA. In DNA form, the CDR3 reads TGCAGCGTTGAAGATCTTACGGGAGCGTCCTACAATGAGCAGTTCTTC. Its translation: CSVEDLTGASYNEQFF.

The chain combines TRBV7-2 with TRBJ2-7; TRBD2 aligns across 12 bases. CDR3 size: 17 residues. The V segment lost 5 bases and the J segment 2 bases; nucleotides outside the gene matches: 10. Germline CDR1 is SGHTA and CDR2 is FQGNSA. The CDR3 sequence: CASSASGLAGPPYEQYF. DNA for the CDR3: TGTGCCAGCAGCGCATCGGGACTAGCGGGTCCCCCCTACGAGCAGTACTTC.

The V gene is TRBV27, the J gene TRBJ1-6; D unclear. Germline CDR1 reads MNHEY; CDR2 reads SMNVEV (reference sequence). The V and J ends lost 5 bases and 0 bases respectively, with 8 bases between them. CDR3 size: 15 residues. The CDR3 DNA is TGTGCCAGCAGTACCTACAGCTCCTATAATTCACCCCTCCACTTT. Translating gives CASSTYSSYNSPLHF.

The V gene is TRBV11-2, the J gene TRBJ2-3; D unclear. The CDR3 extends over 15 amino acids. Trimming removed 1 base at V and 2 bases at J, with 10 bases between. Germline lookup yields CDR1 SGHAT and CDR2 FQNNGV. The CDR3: CASSLVQTDTDTQYF. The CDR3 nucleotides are TGTGCCAGCAGCTTAGTACAAACCGACACAGATACGCAGTATTTT.

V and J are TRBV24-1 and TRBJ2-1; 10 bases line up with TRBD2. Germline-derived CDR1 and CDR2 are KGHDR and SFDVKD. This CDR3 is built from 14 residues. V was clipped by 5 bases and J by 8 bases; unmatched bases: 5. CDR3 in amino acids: CATSALAGMDEQFF. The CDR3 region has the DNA TGTGCCACCAGTGCACTAGCGGGAATGGATGAGCAGTTCTTC.